This is a list of T cell receptor beta chains from one sample in a study of shared clonotypes between healthy human individuals. The data were produced by immunoSEQ multiplex PCR, yet TCRdb's version contains in-frame clones alone and is incomplete. In the table there are around 88,000 clones, about 68% of which are singletons. Material: memory CD8+ T cells sorted from blood. All receptors derive from a young man in good health. The CDR3 runs from the conserved cysteine through the conserved F or W. D genes are given only for firm matches. Rows may omit the clone size; those that give it use once, few, many or a size class.

CDR3nt	CDR3aa	d_gene	abundance	v_gene	j_gene
TGTGCCAGCAGTGAAGAGGGGACAGGGGATGGCTACACCTTC	CASSEEGTGDGYTF	TRBD1	many	TRBV6-1	TRBJ1-2
TGTGCCAGCAGCGTAGAGCCTTCGGGGGCCAACGTCCTGACTTTC	CASSVEPSGANVLTF	-	-	TRBV9	TRBJ2-6
TGTGCCAGCAGCTTGGGCCAGGATACCGGGGAGCTGTTTTTT	CASSLGQDTGELFF	-	-	TRBV5-4	TRBJ2-2
TGCAGCGTTGTCGGGACAGGTGGGAAAAACATTCAGTACTTC	CSVVGTGGKNIQYF	TRBD1	-	TRBV29-1	TRBJ2-4
TGTGCCAGCAGGGGGCTGGACTATGGCTACACCTTC	CASRGLDYGYTF	-	few	TRBV6-6	TRBJ1-2
TGTGCCAGCAGTCCTTCGGGGGGGACTTTTACCTACGAGCAGTACTTC	CASSPSGGTFTYEQYF	TRBD2	-	TRBV9	TRBJ2-7
TGTGCCAGCAGCTTACCGGGCGGCTACACCTTC	CASSLPGGYTF	-	many	TRBV11-2	TRBJ1-2
TGTGCCAGCAGAAGACAGGGGATTCATCAGCCCCAGCATTTT	CASRRQGIHQPQHF	TRBD1	-	TRBV6-5	TRBJ1-5
TGTGCCAGCAGTGAAAGGGAGGGTAGCGGCACAGATACGCAGTATTTT	CASSEREGSGTDTQYF	TRBD2	-	TRBV6-1	TRBJ2-3
TGTGCCAGCAGCCGGGTTAGGGGGCCGCAAGAGACCCAGTACTTC	CASSRVRGPQETQYF	TRBD1	-	TRBV11-2	TRBJ2-5
TGTGCCAGCAGTCTACGAGGGTTCAACGAGCAGTACTTC	CASSLRGFNEQYF	-	-	TRBV27	TRBJ2-7
TGTGCCAGCAGCTTGCTCAGGGGAAACACTGAAGCTTTCTTT	CASSLLRGNTEAFF	-	-	TRBV13	TRBJ1-1
TGTGCCAGCAGTCGACCCAGGGGGGATCAGCCCCAGCATTTT	CASSRPRGDQPQHF	TRBD1	-	TRBV28	TRBJ1-5
TGTGCCAGCAGCTTTGGAGCGGTGAACACCGGGGAGCTGTTTTTT	CASSFGAVNTGELFF	-	few	TRBV5-4	TRBJ2-2
TGTGCCAGCAACGGAGCTCCTGACATCACAGATACGCAGTATTTT	CASNGAPDITDTQYF	-	-	TRBV6-1	TRBJ2-3
TGCGCCAGCAGCTCGGGACTAGCGGCGAACCCTAGCACAGATACGCAGTATTTT	CASSSGLAANPSTDTQYF	TRBD2	-	TRBV5-1	TRBJ2-3
TGTGCCAGCAGCTCGAAGAAAGCGGGAGGGCTCAATGAGCAGTTCTTC	CASSSKKAGGLNEQFF	TRBD2	-	TRBV11-2	TRBJ2-1
TGTGCCAGCAGGGACAGGGAAAGGGGTAGCAATCAGCCCCAGCATTTT	CASRDRERGSNQPQHF	TRBD1	few	TRBV27	TRBJ1-5
TGTGCCAGCAGTGTTCTCCAAGAGACCCAGTACTTC	CASSVLQETQYF	-	-	TRBV2	TRBJ2-5
TGCGCCAGCAGCTACGACTCTGGAAACACCATATATTTT	CASSYDSGNTIYF	-	-	TRBV5-1	TRBJ1-3
TGTGCCAGCAGGTCGACGAGCTACGAGCAGTACTTC	CASRSTSYEQYF	-	-	TRBV6-6	TRBJ2-7
TGTGCCAGCAGTTTATCGACAGGGGAAAATGAGCAGTTCTTC	CASSLSTGENEQFF	TRBD1	-	TRBV27	TRBJ2-1
TGCAGCGCCGGGACTAGCAGCTCCTACGAGCAGTACTTC	CSAGTSSSYEQYF	TRBD2	-	TRBV29-1	TRBJ2-7
TGTGCCAGTGGGGTGCGGGTCTCCTACGAGCAGTACTTC	CASGVRVSYEQYF	-	few	TRBV2	TRBJ2-7
TGTGCCAGCAGCCCTACTAATTCCGACAATGAGCAGTTCTTC	CASSPTNSDNEQFF	-	-	TRBV5-4	TRBJ2-1
TGTGCCAGCTCACCCTGGGACAGCGCTGGGTACTACAATGAGCAGTTCTTC	CASSPWDSAGYYNEQFF	TRBD1	-	TRBV18	TRBJ2-1
TGTGCCAGCAGGGGACTAGCGGGAGGGCCCAATGAGCAGTTCTTC	CASRGLAGGPNEQFF	TRBD2	-	TRBV28	TRBJ2-1
TGTGCCAGCAGTTACGGTCAGACTAACTATGGCTACACCTTC	CASSYGQTNYGYTF	-	-	TRBV6-5	TRBJ1-2